This T cell receptor (beta chain) was found in a study of identical twins. Between the trimmed V and J ends, which lost 7 bases and 9 bases, there was a span of 12 bases. The CDR3 runs to 12 residues. Per germline, CDR1 KGHDR and CDR2 SFDVKD. TCRdb re-called the 5' RACE reads with MiXCR, one entry per CDR3 protein. The repertoire includes hundreds of thousands of distinct CDR3 sequences, roughly 6% of them detected once, and under 2% sits in the top ten. The sample comprised naive T cells sorted from blood. The chain has TRBV24-1 and TRBJ2-1; D might be TRBD1 (5 bases). The clonotype originates from a man aged 18 to 30 in good health. The CDR3 here is CATSRQGAEQFF. In DNA, the CDR3 is TGTGCCACCAGCCGCCAGGGTGCTGAGCAGTTCTTC.